The clone carrying this T cell receptor (beta chain) was detected only a few times. The antigen remains unidentified. A read error is possible here, since a much larger clone lies one base away. CDR3 length equals 14 residues. The trim removed 4 bases at V and 3 bases at J, leaving 5 bases unmatched. The germline gives CDR1 LGHDT, CDR2 YNNKEL (reference sequence). From around 440 ng of RNA, a library with molecular barcoded alpha/delta and beta/gamma adaptors was made. TCRdb recomputed calls from the reads with MiXCR, one row per CDR3 protein. The profile covers about 50,000 distinct CDR3 sequences, with approximately 18% appearing a single time and 15% taken by the ten largest. At the time of active disease, bone marrow was collected from every patient. The sample comes from a study of read filtering for tumor transcriptome and immune sequencing. Study overall: Under 10 patients were R-ISS I, roughly 17 were R-ISS II, about seven were R-ISS III. Study conclusions and caveats: RNA-seq captured clonotypes less deeply and reliably than IR-seq. This fraction held mixed bone marrow immune cells after CD138-negative sorting.

Material: a population of CD138-negative cells sorted from bone marrow. The clonotype comes from a donor aged 40 or over with multiple myeloma. The chain has TRBV3-1 and TRBJ2-7; 8 positions agree with TRBD1. CDR3 sequence: CASSPRQGSYEQYF. The DNA of the CDR3 is TGTGCCAGCAGCCCTAGACAGGGGAGCTACGAGCAGTACTTC.